This TCR beta chain was identified in a study of T cells in Graves' hyperthyroidism and ophthalmopathy. This clonotype has a count of ten or more. Its antigen is unknown. The CDR3 sequence is 18 residues long. With 5 bases removed from V and 8 bases from J, the gap between germline ends came to 30 bases. The diagnoses drew upon clinical symptoms, serum thyroxine and TRAb, thyroid ultrasound and orbital computed tomography. Amplification targeted TCR beta CDR3 regions from RNA transcripts. Researchers ran a first-round RT-PCR on the TCR CDR3 using the HTBI primer set. TCRdb redid the calling of the multiplex PCR reads with MiXCR, one entry per CDR3 protein. Of 250,000 to 300,000 distinct CDR3 sequences in the sample, approximately 15% were seen once. General observations from the study: A 13 V-J model separated ophthalmopathy from stable hyperthyroidism.

The chain recombines TRBV12-3 or TRBV12-4 with TRBJ1-2; D may be TRBD1 (5 bases). The TCR originated in a woman aged 55-70 years with Graves' ophthalmopathy. What was sequenced was blood. As DNA, the CDR3 is TGTGCCAGCAGTCCAAACGCTCTAAGGGGCCCCCATCGCTACGGCTACACCTTC. This gives the protein CASSPNALRGPHRYGYTF.